The subject of this entry is one TCR beta chain. The sample holds other DNA sequences that translate to the same CDR3. This sample was included in a study of cytomegalovirus exposure and HLA in healthy donors. The germline V gene has CDR1 LNHDA and CDR2 SQIVND (reference sequence). The CDR3 consists of 15 residues. Deletions cut 3 bases from V and 1 base from J, with 12 bases between. The PCR made use of 60 Vbeta and 13 Jbeta primers. Clones were sequenced by immunoSEQ multiplex PCR, and TCRdb holds only the in-frame ones, with some missing. The data show around 200,000 clones, with under 80% seen just once and around 2.9% held by the top ten.

The receptor was derived from a man aged 35 to 55 in good health and CMV-seronegative. The sequenced material came from PBMCs. The chain carries TRBV19 and TRBJ1-1; no reliable D call. The CDR3 DNA is TGTGCCAGTAGTATTGGAGGAACAGCGAACACTGAAGCTTTCTTT. Its protein product is CASSIGGTANTEAFF.